This TCR beta chain was sequenced in a study of shared clonotypes between healthy human individuals. Sequencing was at deep level. Using immunoSEQ multiplex PCR, the repertoire was profiled, and TCRdb retains in-frame clones only, with some absent. The repertoire holds roughly 2.6 million clones, with about 92% as singletons. V lost 1 base, J lost 7 bases, and 11 bases lay in between. CDR3 length equals 12 residues. Germline-derived CDR1 and CDR2 are SQVTM and ANQGSEA. This clone was observed a single time. The chain uses TRBV29-1 and TRBJ2-7; D remains unclear. Sequenced sample: naive CD4+ T cells sorted from blood. This sample's subset: CD45RA+ positively selected. The receptor's source is a man aged 18-30 years in good health. The CDR3 nucleotides are TGCAGCGTTGAAGTCTCCCAGGCAGAGCAGTACTTC. Its translation: CSVEVSQAEQYF.